This T cell receptor beta chain came from a study of blood T cell repertoires in COVID-19 (dated by TCRdb to 2018 to 2020). Notes on the research overall: Samples covering the acute and convalescent phases of COVID-19 were provided by collaborators in the United States, Italy and Spain. The samples were drawn from the first 160 participants of the ongoing ImmuneRACE study and from 1,254 subjects provided by 6 global collaborators. The prospective study material was composed of cDNA or gDNA derived from T cells, B-cell-depleted T cells, or PBMCs. Where available, HLA class I and class II types were taken from metadata supplied by the sample provider and were not determined by assay-based typing. A freely available public database, intended as a resource for researchers studying the immune response to SARS-CoV-2, is where the repertoires were released. Subjects who had been exposed to COVID-19, were actively infected with it, or had recovered from it provided the deeply sampled blood TCRbeta repertoires that made up the dataset. Nearly every sample came with metadata listing a de-identified subject ID, COVID-19 status, age in years and sex. What the authors observed across the whole study: The quantity of clinical and demographic metadata differed by source and by participant and was supplied without curation.

TCRbeta CDR3 regions were amplified from genomic DNA using the immunoSEQ Assay, a bias-controlled multiplex PCR. In the authors' own workflow: Within the assay, amplification of reference gene primers was used to estimate how many nucleated cells each sample contained. To quantify the absolute abundance of each unique TCRbeta CDR3 rearrangement, sequence reads were collapsed and filtered. For each sample, productive Simpson clonality was calculated as the square root of Simpson's diversity index across productive rearrangements. Not all clones reach the TCRdb copy of this immuneACCESS table, which keeps in-frame sequences only. Checked studies attribute under half of the gap to unresolved V genes and leave the rest unexplained. The V and J calls and clone size are taken from that table; D and trimming were inferred from the DNA. The sample yields fewer than 250,000 clones; around 83% were counted once. Of the sample, less than 3.5% falls within the top ten clones.

On this clone itself: Its recognized antigen is unknown. No per-base quality is available; no much larger clone lies one base away.

Collaborating institutions collected whole blood in K2EDTA tubes following their own protocols. For TCRbeta analysis, collaborator samples were shipped as frozen whole blood, as isolated PBMCs, or as DNA extracted from either sample type. From V the trimming removes 7 bases and from J it removes 0 bases, while the gene matches leave 7 bases of the junction unaccounted for. The CDR3 spans 14 residues, from the cysteine through the phenylalanine. Left in the record is the CDR3 DNA by itself, 42 bases read in frame from the first base. CDR1 and CDR2, per the germline V gene (reference sequence), are SGHNT and YYREEE.

The sequence is built from TRBV5-4 and TRBJ2-7, and TRBD2 matches 7 of the central bases. This clonotype originated in a man aged 50-59 years with active or convalescent COVID-19. The sequenced material came from peripheral blood. The nucleotide sequence reads TGTGCCAGCGGGAGGGAACTTAGCTCCTACGAGCAGTACTTC. It specifies CASGRELSSYEQYF. The CDR3 plus the reference TRBV5-4 and TRBJ2-7 genes for the other parts give the full variable domain: ETGVTQSPTHLIKTRGQQVTLRCSSQSGHNTVSWYQQALGQGPQFIFQYYREEENGRGNFPPRFSGLQFPNYSSELNVNALELDDSALYLCASGRELSSYEQYFGPGTRLTVT.